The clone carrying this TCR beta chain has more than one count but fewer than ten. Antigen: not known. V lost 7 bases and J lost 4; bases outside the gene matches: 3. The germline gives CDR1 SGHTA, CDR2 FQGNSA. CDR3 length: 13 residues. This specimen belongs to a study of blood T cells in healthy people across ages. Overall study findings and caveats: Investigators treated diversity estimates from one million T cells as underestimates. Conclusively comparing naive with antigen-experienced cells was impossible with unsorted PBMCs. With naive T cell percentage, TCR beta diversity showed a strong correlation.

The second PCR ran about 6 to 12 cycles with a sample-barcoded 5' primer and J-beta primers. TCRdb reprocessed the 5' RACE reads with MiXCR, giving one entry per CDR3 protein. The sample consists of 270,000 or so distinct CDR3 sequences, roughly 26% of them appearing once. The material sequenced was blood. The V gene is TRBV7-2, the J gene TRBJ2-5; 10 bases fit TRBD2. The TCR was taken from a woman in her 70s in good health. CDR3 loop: CASKREGPETQYF. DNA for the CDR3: TGTGCCAGCAAGCGGGAGGGGCCAGAGACCCAGTACTTC. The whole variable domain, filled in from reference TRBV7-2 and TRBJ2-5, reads GAGVSQSPSNKVTEKGKDVELRCDPISGHTALYWYRQSLGQGLEFLIYFQGNSAPDKSGLPSDRFSAERTGGSVSTLTIQRTQQEDSAVYLCASKREGPETQYFGPGTRLLVL.